Here is one T cell receptor beta chain with its context. This sample stems from a study of technical replicates of blood from a handful of donors. Here immunoSEQ multiplex PCR was the method, and the copy in TCRdb shows in-frame clones only, minus some. The sample carries approximately 75,000 clones, just under 95% recorded once. Germline trimming cut 4 bases from V and 3 bases from J; bases unmatched to any gene: 10. CDR3 length: 19 amino acids. Germline assignment: CDR1 SEHNR and CDR2 FQNEAQ (reference sequence). V usage is TRBV7-9 and J usage is TRBJ2-4; 15 bases map to TRBD2. This clonotype was obtained from a human donor in good health. Sequencing was done on a sample of T cells isolated from PBMCs. CDR3 DNA: TGTGCCAGCAGCTCCGGACTAGCGGGAGGGCCGCTAGGCAAAAACATTCAGTACTTC. Protein sequence: CASSSGLAGGPLGKNIQYF.